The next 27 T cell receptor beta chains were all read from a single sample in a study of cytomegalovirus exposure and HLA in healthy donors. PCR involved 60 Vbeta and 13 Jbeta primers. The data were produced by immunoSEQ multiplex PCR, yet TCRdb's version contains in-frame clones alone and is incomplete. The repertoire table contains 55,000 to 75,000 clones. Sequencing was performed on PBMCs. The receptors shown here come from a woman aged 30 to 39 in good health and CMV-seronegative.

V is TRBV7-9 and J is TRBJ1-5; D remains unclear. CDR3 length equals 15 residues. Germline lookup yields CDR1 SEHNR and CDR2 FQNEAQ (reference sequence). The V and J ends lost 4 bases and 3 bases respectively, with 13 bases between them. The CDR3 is CASSSEVAPNQPQHF. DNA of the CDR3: TGTGCCAGCAGCTCCGAAGTTGCGCCCAATCAGCCCCAGCATTTT.

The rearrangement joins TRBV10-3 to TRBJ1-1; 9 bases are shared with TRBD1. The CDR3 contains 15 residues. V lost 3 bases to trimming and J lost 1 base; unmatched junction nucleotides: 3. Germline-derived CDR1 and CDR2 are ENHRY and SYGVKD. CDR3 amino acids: CAISDGTGWNTEAFF. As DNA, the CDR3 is TGTGCCATCAGTGACGGGACAGGGTGGAACACTGAAGCTTTCTTT.

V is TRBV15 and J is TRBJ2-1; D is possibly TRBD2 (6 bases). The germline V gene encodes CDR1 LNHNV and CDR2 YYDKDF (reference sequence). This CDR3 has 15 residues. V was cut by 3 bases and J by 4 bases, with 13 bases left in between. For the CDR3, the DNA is TGTGCCACCAGCAGGGAGTCTAGCGAGTACAATGAGCAGTTCTTC. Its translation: CATSRESSEYNEQFF.

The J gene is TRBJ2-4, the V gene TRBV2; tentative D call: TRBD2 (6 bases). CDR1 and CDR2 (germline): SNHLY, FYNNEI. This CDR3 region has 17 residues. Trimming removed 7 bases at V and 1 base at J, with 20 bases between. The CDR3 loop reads CASKDGREALAKNIQYF. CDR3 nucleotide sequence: TGTGCCAGCAAGGACGGCAGGGAGGCGTTGGCCAAAAACATTCAGTACTTC.

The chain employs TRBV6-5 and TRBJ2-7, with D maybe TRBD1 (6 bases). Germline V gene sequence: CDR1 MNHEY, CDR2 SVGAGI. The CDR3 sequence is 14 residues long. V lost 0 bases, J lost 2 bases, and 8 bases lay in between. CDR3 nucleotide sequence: TGTGCCAGCAGTTACTCAGGACAGACCTACGAGCAGTACTTC. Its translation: CASSYSGQTYEQYF.

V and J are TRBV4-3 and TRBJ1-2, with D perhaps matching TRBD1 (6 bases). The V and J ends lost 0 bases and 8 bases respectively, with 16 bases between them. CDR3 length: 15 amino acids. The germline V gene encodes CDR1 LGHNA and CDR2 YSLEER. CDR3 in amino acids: CASSQEGRTGQGYTF. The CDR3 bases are TGCGCCAGCAGCCAAGAAGGCAGAACAGGGCAAGGCTACACCTTC.

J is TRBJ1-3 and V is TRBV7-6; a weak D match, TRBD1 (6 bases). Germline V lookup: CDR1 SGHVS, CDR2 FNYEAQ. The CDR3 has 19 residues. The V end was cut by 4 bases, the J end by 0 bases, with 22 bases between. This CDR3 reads CASSSPPTGTTRSGNTIYF. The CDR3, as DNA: TGTGCCAGCAGCTCCCCACCGACCGGGACAACCCGCTCTGGAAACACCATATATTTT.

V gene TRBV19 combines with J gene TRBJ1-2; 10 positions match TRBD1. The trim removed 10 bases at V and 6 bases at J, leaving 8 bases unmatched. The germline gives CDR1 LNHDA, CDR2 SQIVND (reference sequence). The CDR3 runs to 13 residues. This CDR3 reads CATEGDRGNGYTF. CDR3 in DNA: TGTGCCACCGAAGGGGACAGGGGAAATGGCTACACCTTC. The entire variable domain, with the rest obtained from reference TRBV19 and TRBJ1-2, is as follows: DGGITQSPKYLFRKEGQNVTLSCEQNLNHDAMYWYRQDPGQGLRLIYYSQIVNDFQKGDIAEGYSVSREKKESFPLTVTSAQKNPTAFYLCATEGDRGNGYTFGSGTRLTVV.

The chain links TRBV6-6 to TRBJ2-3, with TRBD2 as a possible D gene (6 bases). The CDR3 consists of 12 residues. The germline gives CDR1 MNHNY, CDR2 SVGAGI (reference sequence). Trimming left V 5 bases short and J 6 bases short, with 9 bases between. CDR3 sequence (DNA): TGTGCCAGCAGTCGTGGGACTGATACGCAGTATTTT. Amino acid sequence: CASSRGTDTQYF.

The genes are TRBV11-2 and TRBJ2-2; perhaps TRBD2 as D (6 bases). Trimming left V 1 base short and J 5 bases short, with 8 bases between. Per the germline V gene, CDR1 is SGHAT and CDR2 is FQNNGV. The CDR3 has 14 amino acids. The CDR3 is CASSLGGGTGELFF. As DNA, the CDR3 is TGTGCCAGCAGCTTAGGTGGGGGGACCGGGGAGCTGTTTTTT.

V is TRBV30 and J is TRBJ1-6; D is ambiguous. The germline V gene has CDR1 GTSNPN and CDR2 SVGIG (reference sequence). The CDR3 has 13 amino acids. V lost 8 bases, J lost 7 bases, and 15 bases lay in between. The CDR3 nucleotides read TGTGCCCACGGGATGGGAGTGAATTCACCCCTCCACTTT. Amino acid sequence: CAHGMGVNSPLHF. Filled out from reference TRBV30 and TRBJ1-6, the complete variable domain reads SQTIHQWPATLVQPVGSPLSLECTVEGTSNPNLYWYRQAAGRGLQLLFYSVGIGQISSEVPQNLSASRPQDRQFILSSKKLLLSDSGFYLCAHGMGVNSPLHFGNGTRLTVT.

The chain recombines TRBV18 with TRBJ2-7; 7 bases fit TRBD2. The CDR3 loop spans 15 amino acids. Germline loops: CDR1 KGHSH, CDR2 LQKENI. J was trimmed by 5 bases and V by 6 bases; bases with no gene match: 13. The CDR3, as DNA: TGTGCCAGCTCGTCCCTGGGGGTGGGGAGGGACGAGCAGTACTTC. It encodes CASSSLGVGRDEQYF.

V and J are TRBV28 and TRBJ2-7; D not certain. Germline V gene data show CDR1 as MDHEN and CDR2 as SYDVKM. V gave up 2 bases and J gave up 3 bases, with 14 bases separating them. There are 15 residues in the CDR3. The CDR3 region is CASSLSGVGDYEQYF. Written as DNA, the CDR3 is TGTGCCAGCAGTTTAAGTGGCGTAGGAGACTACGAGCAGTACTTC.

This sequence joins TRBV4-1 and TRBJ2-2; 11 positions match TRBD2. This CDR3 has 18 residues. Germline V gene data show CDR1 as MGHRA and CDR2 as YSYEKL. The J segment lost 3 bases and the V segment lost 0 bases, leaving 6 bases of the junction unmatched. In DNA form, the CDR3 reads TGCGCCAGCAGCCAAGACAATCTAGCGGGAGGTTACACCGGGGAGCTGTTTTTT. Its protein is CASSQDNLAGGYTGELFF.

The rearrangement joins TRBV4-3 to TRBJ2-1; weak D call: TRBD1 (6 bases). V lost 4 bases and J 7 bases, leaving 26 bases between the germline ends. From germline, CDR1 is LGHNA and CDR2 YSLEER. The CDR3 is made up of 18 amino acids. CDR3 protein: CASSPSGLTEITGNEQFF. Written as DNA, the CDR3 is TGCGCCAGCAGCCCTTCCGGCTTAACAGAGATTACAGGGAATGAGCAGTTCTTC.

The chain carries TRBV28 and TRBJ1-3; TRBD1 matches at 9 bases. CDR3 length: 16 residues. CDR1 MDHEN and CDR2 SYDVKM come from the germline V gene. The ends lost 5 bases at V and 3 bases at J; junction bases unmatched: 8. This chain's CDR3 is CASSLRTGDGGNTIYF. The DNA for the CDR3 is TGTGCCAGCAGTCTCCGGACAGGGGATGGTGGAAACACCATATATTTT. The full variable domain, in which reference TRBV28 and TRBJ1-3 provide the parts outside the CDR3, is DVKVTQSSRYLVKRTGEKVFLECVQDMDHENMFWYRQDPGLGLRLIYFSYDVKMKEKGDIPEGYSVSREKKERFSLILESASTNQTSMYLCASSLRTGDGGNTIYFGEGSWLTVV.

The DNA of the CDR3 is TGTGCCAGTAGCCCCTCAGGGAACTCCTATAATTCACCCCTCCACTTT. The encoded protein is CASSPSGNSYNSPLHF. J is TRBJ1-6 and V is TRBV7-2; TRBD1 is a possible D gene (5 bases). This CDR3 has 16 residues. Trimming stripped 9 bases from V and 0 bases from J, with 15 bases between. Germline V gene data show CDR1 as SGHTA and CDR2 as FQGNSA.

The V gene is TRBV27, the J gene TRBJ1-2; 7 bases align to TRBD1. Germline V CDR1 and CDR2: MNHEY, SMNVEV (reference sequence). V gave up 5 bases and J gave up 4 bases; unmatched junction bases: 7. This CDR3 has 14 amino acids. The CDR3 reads CASSPPGQRYGYTF. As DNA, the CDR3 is TGTGCCAGCAGTCCCCCGGGACAGCGCTATGGCTACACCTTC.

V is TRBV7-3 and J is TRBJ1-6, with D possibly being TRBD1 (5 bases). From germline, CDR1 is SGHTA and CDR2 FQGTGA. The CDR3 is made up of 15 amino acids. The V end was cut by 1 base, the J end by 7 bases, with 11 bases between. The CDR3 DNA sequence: TGTGCCAGCAGCTTAAACTCAGGGAGGAATTCACCCCTCCACTTT. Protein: CASSLNSGRNSPLHF.

The CDR3 DNA reads TGTGCCTGGAGTGACTGGGGCTTGGGCAATCAGCCCCAGCATTTT. This translates into CAWSDWGLGNQPQHF. The chain links TRBV30 to TRBJ1-5; D perhaps matches TRBD1 (5 bases). Trimming cost V 1 base and J 2 bases, with 12 bases left between them. There are 15 residues in the CDR3. The V gene's germline CDR1 is GTSNPN and CDR2 SVGIG (reference sequence).

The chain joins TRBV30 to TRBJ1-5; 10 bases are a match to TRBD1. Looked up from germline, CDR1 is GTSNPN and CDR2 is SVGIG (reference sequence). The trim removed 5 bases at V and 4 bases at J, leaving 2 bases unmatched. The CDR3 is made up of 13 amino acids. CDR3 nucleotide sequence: TGTGCCTGGGGGACAGGGGCAAATCAGCCCCAGCATTTT. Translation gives CAWGTGANQPQHF.

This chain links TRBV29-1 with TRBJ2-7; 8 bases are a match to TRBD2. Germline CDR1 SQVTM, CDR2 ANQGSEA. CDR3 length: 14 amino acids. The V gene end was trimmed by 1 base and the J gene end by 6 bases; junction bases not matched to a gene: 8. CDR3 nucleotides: TGCAGCGTTGAAGGGGGGACTAGGGGTCCCGAGCAGTACTTC. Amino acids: CSVEGGTRGPEQYF.

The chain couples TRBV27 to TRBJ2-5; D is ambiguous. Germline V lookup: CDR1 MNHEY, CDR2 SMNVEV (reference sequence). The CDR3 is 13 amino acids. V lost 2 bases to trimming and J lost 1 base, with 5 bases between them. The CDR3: CASSLIFQETQYF. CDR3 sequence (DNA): TGTGCCAGCAGTTTAATCTTCCAAGAGACCCAGTACTTC.

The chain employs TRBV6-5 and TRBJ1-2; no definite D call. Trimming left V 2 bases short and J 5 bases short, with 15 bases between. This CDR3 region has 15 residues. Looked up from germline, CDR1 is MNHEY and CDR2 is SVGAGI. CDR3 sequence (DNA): TGTGCCAGCAGTTACGTAGCTACCTCTGTATATGGCTACACCTTC. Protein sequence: CASSYVATSVYGYTF.

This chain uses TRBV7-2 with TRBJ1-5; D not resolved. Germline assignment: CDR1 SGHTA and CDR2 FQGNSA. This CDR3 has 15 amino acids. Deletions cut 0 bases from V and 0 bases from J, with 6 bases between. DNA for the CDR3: TGTGCCAGCAGCTTAGCCGGGAATAGCAATCAGCCCCAGCATTTT. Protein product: CASSLAGNSNQPQHF.

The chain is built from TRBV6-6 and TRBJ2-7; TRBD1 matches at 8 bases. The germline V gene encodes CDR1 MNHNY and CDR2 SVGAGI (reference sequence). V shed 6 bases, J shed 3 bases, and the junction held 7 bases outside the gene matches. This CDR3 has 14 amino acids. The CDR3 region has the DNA TGTGCCAGCAGGACCGGGACAGGAGGCTACGAGCAGTACTTC. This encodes CASRTGTGGYEQYF.

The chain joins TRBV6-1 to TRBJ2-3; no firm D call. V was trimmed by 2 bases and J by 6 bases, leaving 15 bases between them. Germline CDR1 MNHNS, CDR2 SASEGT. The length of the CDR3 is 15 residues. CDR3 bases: TGTGCCAGCAGTGAAAAGCCGTCGAGCAAGGATACGCAGTATTTT. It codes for CASSEKPSSKDTQYF.